These 18 T cell receptor beta chains were sequenced from one sample in a study of T cells in Graves' hyperthyroidism and ophthalmopathy. RNA transcripts yielded amplified TCR beta CDR3 regions. Initially, a first-round RT-PCR of the TCR CDR3 employed the HTBI primer set. TCRdb reprocessed the multiplex PCR reads via MiXCR and lists one record per CDR3 protein. The data show over 650,000 distinct CDR3 sequences, nearly 45% seen once. The sequenced sample consisted of peripheral blood or thyroid tissue (not recorded which). The receptors derive from an adult man with Graves' disease, either hyperthyroidism or ophthalmopathy (not recorded which).

V gene TRBV24-1 combines with J gene TRBJ1-5; 8 bases fit TRBD1. Germline loops: CDR1 KGHDR, CDR2 SFDVKD. V gave up 7 bases and J gave up 6 bases; unmatched junction bases: 10. The CDR3 loop spans 15 amino acids. The CDR3 reads CATSVGQGRGQPQHF. The CDR3 nucleotides read TGTGCCACCAGCGTAGGACAGGGACGAGGTCAGCCCCAGCATTTT.

A few counts support this clonotype. The V and J genes are TRBV6-1 and TRBJ1-5; 7 bases match TRBD1. In germline, CDR1 is MNHNS, CDR2 SASEGT. The ends lost 6 bases at V and 4 bases at J; junction bases unmatched: 3. This CDR3 spans 13 amino acids. For the CDR3, the DNA is TGTGCCAGCAGGACAGGGCGAAATCAGCCCCAGCATTTT. This gives the protein CASRTGRNQPQHF.

This clonotype has only a few counts. The chain couples TRBV11-2 to TRBJ2-6; D is unclear. Trimming left V 5 bases short and J 1 base short, with 9 bases between. This CDR3 comprises 15 residues. Germline V gives CDR1 SGHAT, CDR2 FQNNGV. Here the CDR3 reads CASSPAGSGANVLTF. The CDR3 bases are TGTGCCAGCAGCCCCGCCGGGTCTGGGGCCAACGTCCTGACTTTC.

The chain has TRBV7-2 and TRBJ2-7; D might be TRBD1 (6 bases). The V gene lost 5 bases and the J gene lost 5 bases, with 10 bases spanning the gap. The CDR3 runs 12 residues. Germline-derived CDR1 and CDR2 are SGHTA and FQGNSA. CDR3 nucleotide sequence: TGTGCCAGCAGCGCAGGGGATAACGAGCAGTACTTC. Protein sequence: CASSAGDNEQYF. Full variable domain (rest looked up from reference TRBV7-2 and TRBJ2-7): GAGVSQSPSNKVTEKGKDVELRCDPISGHTALYWYRQSLGQGLEFLIYFQGNSAPDKSGLPSDRFSAERTGGSVSTLTIQRTQQEDSAVYLCASSAGDNEQYFGPGTRLTVT.

The chain couples TRBV10-3 to TRBJ2-5; 10 positions match TRBD1. The CDR3 runs 16 residues. Germline trimming cut 6 bases from V and 3 bases from J; bases unmatched to any gene: 10. Per germline, CDR1 ENHRY and CDR2 SYGVKD. CDR3 sequence: CAISKHTGTGEETQYF. The CDR3 region has the DNA TGTGCCATCAGCAAACATACCGGGACAGGGGAAGAGACCCAGTACTTC.

There are a few counts of this clonotype. The chain combines TRBV6-5 with TRBJ2-5, with TRBD1 identical over 9 bases. CDR3 length: 14 amino acids. V was clipped by 2 bases and J by 4 bases; unmatched bases: 2. Germline V gene sequence: CDR1 MNHEY, CDR2 SVGAGI. The CDR3 DNA reads TGTGCCAGCAGTTACACGGGACAGGGAGAGACCCAGTACTTC. As protein: CASSYTGQGETQYF.

This clonotype was picked up a small number of times. V gene TRBV12-3 or TRBV12-4 combines with J gene TRBJ1-1; 8 bases fit TRBD1. This CDR3 comprises 14 residues. J lost 5 bases, V lost 6 bases, and 8 bases had no gene match. In nucleotides, the CDR3 is TGTGCCAGCAGAACTCAGGGGGCACGGACTGAAGCTTTCTTT. Amino acid sequence: CASRTQGARTEAFF.

The rearrangement joins TRBV9 to TRBJ1-1, with a tentative D call TRBD1 (6 bases). Germline values: CDR1 SGDLS, CDR2 YYNGEE. The CDR3 is made up of 18 amino acids. Between the trimmed V and J ends, which lost 0 bases and 0 bases, there was a span of 18 bases. The CDR3 here is CASSVAGQGITVNTEAFF. Written as DNA, the CDR3 is TGTGCCAGCAGCGTAGCTGGCCAGGGGATAACGGTGAACACTGAAGCTTTCTTT.

This clonotype was recorded many times. The J gene is TRBJ1-1, the V gene TRBV2; TRBD1 might be the D (6 bases). The germline V gene has CDR1 SNHLY and CDR2 FYNNEI. Trimming shortened V by 6 bases and J by 8 bases, and 10 bases separated the two germline ends. The CDR3 has 11 amino acids. This CDR3 reads CASRGAGEAFF. CDR3 DNA: TGTGCCAGCAGGGGGGCAGGGGAAGCTTTCTTT.

The chain is built from TRBV20-1 and TRBJ1-5, with TRBD1 matching 7 bases. CDR1 is DFQATT, CDR2 SNEGSKA, per germline (reference sequence). V shed 3 bases and J 6 bases; nucleotides not matched to a gene: 5. The CDR3 loop spans 13 amino acids. The CDR3 DNA is TGCAGTGCTAGCACAGGGGTTTTTCAGCCCCAGCATTTT. Translation: CSASTGVFQPQHF.

This clonotype was counted only a few times. The gene calls are TRBV7-2 and TRBJ1-4; D might be TRBD1 (5 bases). V was cut by 3 bases and J by 3 bases, with 11 bases left in between. The CDR3 totals 15 residues. Germline V lookup: CDR1 SGHTA, CDR2 FQGNSA. CDR3 DNA sequence: TGTGCCAGCAGCTTGTCTGGGGCTCCTAATGAAAAACTGTTTTTT. Translating gives CASSLSGAPNEKLFF.

This chain connects TRBV2 to TRBJ1-6, with D maybe TRBD1 (5 bases). The V and J ends lost 2 bases and 7 bases respectively, with 15 bases between them. The CDR3 extends over 16 amino acids. Germline CDR1 reads SNHLY; CDR2 reads FYNNEI. The CDR3 loop reads CASSEMRGAGNSPLHF. The CDR3 DNA reads TGTGCCAGCAGTGAAATGCGAGGGGCTGGGAATTCACCCCTCCACTTT.

Only one count was recorded for this clonotype. The chain uses TRBV29-1 and TRBJ1-4; TRBD1 matches at 8 bases. CDR1 is SQVTM, CDR2 ANQGSEA, per germline. The CDR3 extends over 13 amino acids. Trimming removed 5 bases from V and 3 bases from J; junction bases left unmatched: 2. Here the CDR3 DNA reads TGCAGCGTTCGGACAGGGCCTAATGAAAAACTGTTTTTT. This gives the protein CSVRTGPNEKLFF. Combining the CDR3 with reference TRBV29-1 and TRBJ1-4 gives the whole variable domain SAVISQKPSRDICQRGTSLTIQCQVDSQVTMMFWYRQQPGQSLTLIATANQGSEATYESGFVIDKFPISRPNLTFSTLTVSNMSPEDSSIYLCSVRTGPNEKLFFGSGTQLSVL.

The J gene is TRBJ1-5, the V gene TRBV15; the D is unclear. V was clipped by 2 bases and J by 0 bases, with 5 bases between them. This CDR3 spans 14 amino acids. The germline V gene has CDR1 LNHNV and CDR2 YYDKDF (reference sequence). The CDR3 DNA reads TGTGCCACCAGCAGATACGGTAGCAATCAGCCCCAGCATTTT. This sequence encodes CATSRYGSNQPQHF.

On this clonotype: One junction end disagrees with the germline gene, perhaps due to a read error. The gene calls are TRBV7-9 and TRBJ2-7; 8 bases fit TRBD1. The CDR3 runs to 14 residues. The germline CDR1 and CDR2 sequences are SEHNR and FQNEAQ (reference sequence). CDR3 loop: CASSVGQGNYEQYF. CDR3 coding DNA: TGTGCTAGCAGCGTTGGACAGGGCAACTACGAGCAGTACTTC.

This chain uses TRBV5-6 with TRBJ2-2; the D gene could be TRBD1 or TRBD2 (6 bases each). CDR3 size: 15 residues. V lost 1 base and J lost 4, with 11 bases in between. Germline V gives CDR1 SGHDT, CDR2 YYEEEE. The CDR3 DNA reads TGTGCCAGCAGCTTGTGGGGGGCCGGCACCGGGGAGCTGTTTTTT. Translating it yields CASSLWGAGTGELFF.

The chain recombines TRBV20-1 with TRBJ1-1; D is uncertain. Trimming removed 6 bases at V and 7 bases at J, with 9 bases between. This CDR3 has 10 residues. Per germline, CDR1 DFQATT and CDR2 SNEGSKA (reference sequence). CDR3 nucleotide sequence: TGCAGTGCCGAAGGCGGTGAAGCTTTCTTT. This translates into CSAEGGEAFF.

Concerning this clonotype itself: Since a much larger clone is just one base distant, this may be a read error. The chain employs TRBV6-6 and TRBJ1-2; no definite D call. V was trimmed by 5 bases and J by 0 bases, leaving 13 bases between them. The length of the CDR3 is 15 residues. Germline V CDR1 and CDR2: MNHNY, SVGAGI (reference sequence). CDR3 sequence: CASSESPTANYGYTF. Here the CDR3 DNA reads TGTGCCAGCAGTGAGTCACCGACGGCTAACTATGGCTACACCTTC.